These 4 T cell receptor beta chains were sequenced from one sample in a study of cytomegalovirus exposure and HLA in healthy donors. PCR involved 60 Vbeta and 13 Jbeta primers. The assay was immunoSEQ multiplex PCR, and TCRdb's table has in-frame clones only and misses some. The sample records roughly 98,000 clones, roughly 80% being singletons. Sequencing input: PBMCs. These receptors all come from a female donor in good health and CMV-seronegative.

The chain combines TRBV7-6 with TRBJ1-1; possibly TRBD1 for D (5 bases). The CDR3 consists of 15 residues. CDR1 and CDR2 from the germline V gene are SGHVS and FNYEAQ. V lost 2 bases to trimming and J lost 6 bases, with 16 bases between them. The CDR3, as DNA: TGTGCCAGCAGCTTATACCAGGGCGCAATAGCTGAAGCTTTCTTT. It is translated as CASSLYQGAIAEAFF.

CDR3 region: CASSPIDRVDTEAFF. The CDR3 bases are TGTGCCAGCAGCCCGATCGACAGGGTAGATACTGAAGCTTTCTTT. The chain has TRBV5-6 and TRBJ1-1, with TRBD1 matching over 7 bases. Germline V gives CDR1 SGHDT, CDR2 YYEEEE. This CDR3 has 15 residues. The V and J ends lost 4 bases and 5 bases, in that order; junction bases with no gene match: 11.

The chain combines TRBV19 with TRBJ1-2, with 12 nucleotides matching TRBD1. V was pared by 6 bases and J by 8 bases, with 13 bases of the junction left unmatched. The CDR3 is 16 amino acids. Germline V gene lookup returns CDR1 LNHDA and CDR2 SQIVND (reference sequence). CDR3 sequence reads: CASSPGQGARVLGYTF. For the CDR3, the DNA is TGTGCCAGTAGCCCGGGACAGGGGGCGCGAGTGTTAGGCTACACCTTC.

This clone has more than one count but fewer than ten. The chain recombines TRBV4-1 with TRBJ2-5, with 7 bases that match TRBD1. The CDR3 is 15 residues long. The trim removed 4 bases at V and 1 base at J, leaving 6 bases unmatched. Germline V gives CDR1 MGHRA, CDR2 YSYEKL. The CDR3 DNA sequence: TGCGCCAGCAGCCCGGGACAGCCTCCCCAAGAGACCCAGTACTTC. Its protein is CASSPGQPPQETQYF.